The rows below give T cell receptor beta chains drawn from one sample of a study of shared clonotypes between healthy human individuals. Only in-frame clones appear in the TCRdb table, and some are missing; sequencing was by immunoSEQ multiplex PCR. Of 2 million to 2.5 million clones listed, about 92% are singletons. The specimen sequenced was naive CD8+ T cells from PBMCs. These receptors were taken from a man younger than 30 in good health. Some clones in this sample may be carry-over from other donors' samples. Each CDR3 is given with its conserved first and last residue. The order of the fields is J gene, D gene, V gene, clone size, CDR3 protein, CDR3 DNA. A D gene is named only where the DNA matches it firmly. Rows may omit the clone size; those that give it use once, few, many or a size class.

TRBJ2-3 | TRBD2 | TRBV27 | - | CASNPSGTHTQYF | TGTGCCAGCAACCCTAGCGGGACGCATACGCAGTATTTT
TRBJ2-7 | TRBD2 | TRBV7-9 | - | CASSLGTSGGGHEQYF | TGTGCCAGCAGCTTAGGGACTAGCGGGGGAGGCCACGAGCAGTACTTC
TRBJ2-1 | - | TRBV11-1 | - | CASSLGLGAVHEQFF | TGTGCCAGCAGCTTAGGGCTAGGGGCGGTCCATGAGCAGTTCTTC
TRBJ1-5 | - | TRBV19 | - | CASSIPIGNQPQHF | TGTGCCAGTAGTATCCCTATAGGCAATCAGCCCCAGCATTTT
TRBJ2-7 | - | TRBV4-1 | - | CASSPRFLDEQYF | TGCGCCAGCAGCCCGAGGTTTCTTGACGAGCAGTACTTC
TRBJ2-1 | - | TRBV19 | - | CASSISLRVGGGNEQFF | TGTGCCAGTAGTATCTCCCTTCGTGTCGGTGGGGGGAATGAGCAGTTCTTC
TRBJ1-1 | - | TRBV13 | - | CASSPFFNEAFF | TGTGCCAGCAGCCCTTTTTTTAATGAAGCTTTCTTT
TRBJ2-5 | TRBD1 | TRBV27 | - | CASSLVRGPGETQYF | TGTGCCAGCAGTTTAGTCAGGGGGCCGGGAGAGACCCAGTACTTC
TRBJ2-7 | - | TRBV15 | - | CATSIGGNYEQYF | TGTGCCACCAGCATTGGGGGCAACTACGAGCAGTACTTC
TRBJ2-1 | TRBD2 | TRBV2 | once | CASSSGLAGLNEQFF | TGTGCCAGCAGTTCTGGACTAGCGGGACTAAATGAGCAGTTCTTC
TRBJ2-7 | - | TRBV6-5 | - | CASRPGQNSYEQYF | TGTGCCAGCAGACCCGGACAGAACTCCTACGAGCAGTACTTC
TRBJ2-7 | - | TRBV11-1 | once | CASRPRSGYPYEQYF | TGTGCCAGCAGACCCCGCTCGGGCTACCCTTACGAGCAGTACTTC
TRBJ2-5 | - | TRBV27 | - | CASSILQGGETQYF | TGTGCCAGCAGTATCCTACAGGGGGGGGAGACCCAGTACTTC
TRBJ2-5 | TRBD1 | TRBV27 | - | CASSLFGQGAGETQYF | TGTGCCAGCAGTTTATTCGGGCAGGGGGCGGGGGAGACCCAGTACTTC
TRBJ2-7 | TRBD1 | TRBV11-2 | - | CASSVGTARTEQYF | TGTGCCAGCAGTGTTGGGACAGCGAGAACCGAGCAGTACTTC
TRBJ2-1 | TRBD1 | TRBV13 | - | CASSLGTDPYNEQFF | TGTGCCAGCAGCCTCGGGACAGATCCCTACAATGAGCAGTTCTTC
TRBJ2-1 | - | TRBV2 | - | CASGGLRVLYNEQFF | TGTGCCAGCGGGGGCCTGCGGGTGCTATACAATGAGCAGTTCTTC
TRBJ2-1 | TRBD2 | TRBV11-2 | - | CASSVGGRLGDEQFF | TGTGCCAGCAGCGTCGGGGGGAGACTGGGCGATGAGCAGTTCTTC
TRBJ1-2 | - | TRBV4-1 | - | CASSQVRGYGYTF | TGCGCCAGCAGCCAAGTGCGGGGCTATGGCTACACCTTC
TRBJ2-2 | - | TRBV4-1 | few | CASSQEGISNSGAYGELFF | TGCGCCAGCAGCCAAGAAGGAATCAGCAATAGCGGAGCCTACGGGGAGCTGTTTTTT
TRBJ2-3 | - | TRBV7-9 | - | CASSLGGSGRNTQYF | TGTGCCAGCAGCTTAGGGGGCTCTGGTCGCAATACGCAGTATTTT
TRBJ2-1 | TRBD2 | TRBV27 | - | CASSLPPGLAEHYNEQFF | TGTGCCAGCAGTTTACCACCGGGACTAGCGGAGCACTACAATGAGCAGTTCTTC
TRBJ2-7 | - | TRBV5-1 | - | CASSSATGAYEQYF | TGCGCCAGCAGCTCCGCGACGGGGGCCTACGAGCAGTACTTC
TRBJ2-1 | - | TRBV19 | once | CASSMVGTSYNEQFF | TGTGCCAGTAGTATGGTAGGGACCTCTTACAATGAGCAGTTCTTC
TRBJ2-7 | TRBD1 | TRBV27 | - | CASSLGVTGGTEQYF | TGTGCCAGCAGTTTAGGGGTGACAGGGGGCACAGAGCAGTACTTC
TRBJ2-7 | - | TRBV12-1 | - | CARIELLYEQYF | TGTGCCAGGATCGAGTTGCTCTACGAGCAGTACTTC